These T cell receptor beta chains were read from a single sample in a study of CD8 T cells in Susac syndrome. TCRdb fed the immunoSEQ multiplex PCR reads into MiXCR, producing one record per CDR3 protein. The table lists approximately 260,000 distinct CDR3 sequences, 90% to 96% of them singletons. The sequencing sample was made of CD4+ T cells from PBMCs. Receptors originate from a human donor with Susac syndrome. Both conserved end residues are part of each CDR3. A D gene is named only where the DNA matches it firmly. Clone size is shown for a subset of rows, as once, few, many or a class of expanded clone.

cdr3_nt	cdr3_aa	v_call	d_call	j_call	clone_size
TGTGCCAGCAGTTCGGGCAGCCAGAACACTGAAGCTTTCTTT	CASSSGSQNTEAFF	TRBV12-3/TRBV12-4	NA	TRBJ1-1	NA
TGCAGCGTTTCAGAGTTGGTGAACACTGAAGCTTTCTTT	CSVSELVNTEAFF	TRBV29-1	NA	TRBJ1-1	NA
TGTGCCACGGCAGAGGGAGGTGCCTCCTACAATGAGCAGTTCTTC	CATAEGGASYNEQFF	TRBV5-4	NA	TRBJ2-1	NA
TGCAGCGTTGAAGGGACTTCAGAAGGTGAGCAGTTCTTC	CSVEGTSEGEQFF	TRBV29-1	NA	TRBJ2-1	NA
TGTGCCAGCAGCCGTCAACTTGCGGGGAGGGGGTATCAGCCCCAGCATTTT	CASSRQLAGRGYQPQHF	TRBV12-3/TRBV12-4	NA	TRBJ1-5	NA
TGTGCCTGGGTCCCCGTAGCGGGAGCCAAAAACATTCAGTACTTC	CAWVPVAGAKNIQYF	TRBV30	TRBD2	TRBJ2-4	NA
TGCAGCGTTGACCAAGGGGGGAAAGCCGGGGAGCTGTTTTTT	CSVDQGGKAGELFF	TRBV29-1	NA	TRBJ2-2	NA
TGTGCCAGCTCACCAAGACAGACTGGGGAACAGCCCCAGCATTTT	CASSPRQTGEQPQHF	TRBV18	NA	TRBJ1-5	NA
TGTGCCAGCAGCCCGGCGACTGAGGACTATGGCTACACCTTC	CASSPATEDYGYTF	TRBV3-1	NA	TRBJ1-2	NA
TGTGCCAGCAGTTCGCGGACAGGGATCAATCAGCCCCAGCATTTT	CASSSRTGINQPQHF	TRBV27	TRBD1	TRBJ1-5	NA
TGTGCCATCAGTGACGGGACCTCTTCCTACGAGCAGTACTTC	CAISDGTSSYEQYF	TRBV10-3	NA	TRBJ2-7	NA
TGTGCCAGCAGCCAAAGCAACCTAGGGGGTATATACGAGCAGTACTTC	CASSQSNLGGIYEQYF	TRBV3-1	NA	TRBJ2-7	NA
TGTGCCAGCAGCTACCTCACTGAAGCTTTCTTT	CASSYLTEAFF	TRBV7-9	NA	TRBJ1-1	NA
TGTGCCAGCAGCCTCTCGACAGGCCCGGCTTCAGCTTTCTTT	CASSLSTGPASAFF	TRBV12-3/TRBV12-4	NA	TRBJ1-1	NA
TGTGCCAGCAGCAACAGCCCTAGCGGGAGGATCAACGAGCAGTACTTC	CASSNSPSGRINEQYF	TRBV7-3	TRBD2	TRBJ2-7	NA
TGTGCCAGCACCACAGGAGGCTCAGTTGGGACAGATACGCAGTATTTT	CASTTGGSVGTDTQYF	TRBV3-1	NA	TRBJ2-3	NA
TGTGCCAGCAGTTCAGCGTCCTCCCCCACCTACGAGCAGTACTTC	CASSSASSPTYEQYF	TRBV28	NA	TRBJ2-7	once
TGTGCCAGCAGCCAAGATGTAGGGAACGAGCAGTACTTC	CASSQDVGNEQYF	TRBV4-2	NA	TRBJ2-7	NA
TGCGCCAGCAGCTGGATGGGACTAGCGGGAGTAGTTGATACGCAGTATTTT	CASSWMGLAGVVDTQYF	TRBV5-1	TRBD2	TRBJ2-3	NA
TGTGCCAGCAGCGCCTACCAGCCAGGGGTAGGTGAGCAGTTCTTC	CASSAYQPGVGEQFF	TRBV9	NA	TRBJ2-1	NA
TGCAGTGCTAGAGATGGGAGGCAGGGCGATACTGAAGCTTTCTTT	CSARDGRQGDTEAFF	TRBV20-1	NA	TRBJ1-1	NA
TGTGCCATCAGTGGCCAGGGGGTCGGGACTGAAGCTTTCTTT	CAISGQGVGTEAFF	TRBV10-3	TRBD1	TRBJ1-1	NA
TGTGCCAGCTCACCACCAGGGCTGGCCAAAAACATTCAGTACTTC	CASSPPGLAKNIQYF	TRBV18	NA	TRBJ2-4	NA
TGCGCCAGCAGCTCCTCGCTAGCGGAGCAAGAGACCCAGTACTTC	CASSSSLAEQETQYF	TRBV5-1	TRBD2	TRBJ2-5	NA
TGTGCCAGCAGCGCTGGGGGGGGAGAGCAGTTCTTC	CASSAGGGEQFF	TRBV2	TRBD2	TRBJ2-1	NA
TGTGCCAGCAGTTTAGTAGCGGGAACCTACAATGAGCAGTTCTTC	CASSLVAGTYNEQFF	TRBV28	TRBD2	TRBJ2-1	NA
TGTGCCAGCTCACCAAGTCACACTGAAGCTTTCTTT	CASSPSHTEAFF	TRBV18	NA	TRBJ1-1	NA
TGCGCCAGCAGCCTCCAGGGGGCGAGGGTGGAGACCCAGTACTTC	CASSLQGARVETQYF	TRBV4-1	TRBD1	TRBJ2-5	NA
TGTGCCAGCAACTCGCGTAAGACCCAAGCTAACTATGGCTACACCTTC	CASNSRKTQANYGYTF	TRBV13	NA	TRBJ1-2	once
TGTGCCAGCAGTCTAGGACGGACAGAAGCACGCTACACCTTC	CASSLGRTEARYTF	TRBV27	NA	TRBJ1-2	NA
TGTGCCAGCAGCGCCGGGACAGGGGACCGACCCCAGCATTTT	CASSAGTGDRPQHF	TRBV27	TRBD1	TRBJ1-5	once
TGTGCCAGCAGCTTAGTGGGCGACCGCACAGATACGCAGTATTTT	CASSLVGDRTDTQYF	TRBV7-2	NA	TRBJ2-3	NA
TGTGCCTGGACGGACAGGGCCTCACCCCTCCACTTT	CAWTDRASPLHF	TRBV30	TRBD1	TRBJ1-6	NA
TGTGCCAGCAGAAGACACACTAACACTGAAGCTTTCTTT	CASRRHTNTEAFF	TRBV11-2	NA	TRBJ1-1	NA
TGTGCCAGCAGCCCCGGGGTAGCGGGAGTTCAAGAGCAGTTCTTC	CASSPGVAGVQEQFF	TRBV7-6	TRBD2	TRBJ2-1	NA
TGCAGTGCTAGAATTACATACGAGCAGTACTTC	CSARITYEQYF	TRBV20-1	NA	TRBJ2-7	NA
TGTGCCAGCTCACCGTTCACAGAAGGGAATGGAAACACCATATATTTT	CASSPFTEGNGNTIYF	TRBV18	NA	TRBJ1-3	NA
TGTGCCAGCAGCGTAGGGCGGGGTACCACTGAAGCTTTCTTT	CASSVGRGTTEAFF	TRBV9	NA	TRBJ1-1	NA
TGTGCCAGCAGCTTAGTTGGACCCAGGGACTACGAGCAGTTCTTC	CASSLVGPRDYEQFF	TRBV7-8	TRBD2	TRBJ2-1	NA
TGTGCCAGCAGTGATCGGGGGCTATACCAAGAGACCCAGTACTTC	CASSDRGLYQETQYF	TRBV2	NA	TRBJ2-5	NA
TGTGCCTGGAGCTCGGCAGCGAGCGGGAGTCCCTACGAGCAGTACTTC	CAWSSAASGSPYEQYF	TRBV30	TRBD2	TRBJ2-7	NA
TGTGCTATAACCGAGCAGGGGGCGTCGGGGGAGCTGTTTTTT	CAITEQGASGELFF	TRBV12-5	TRBD1	TRBJ2-2	NA
TGCAGTGCTGTATCCGGGACTAGCAGCCAAGAGACCCAGTACTTC	CSAVSGTSSQETQYF	TRBV20-1	TRBD2	TRBJ2-5	NA
TGTGCCAGCAGTCAAGTGGGGGAAGCTTTCTTT	CASSQVGEAFF	TRBV7-9	NA	TRBJ1-1	NA
TGCAGTGCTAGTAATTCGGGGCTAGAGGAGACCCAGTACTTC	CSASNSGLEETQYF	TRBV20-1	NA	TRBJ2-5	NA
TGTGCCAGCAGGACTTTGGGAAGCAATCAGCCCCAGCATTTT	CASRTLGSNQPQHF	TRBV2	NA	TRBJ1-5	NA
TGTGCCAGCAGTGAATCTAGCGGACTACAAGAGACCCAGTACTTC	CASSESSGLQETQYF	TRBV25-1	TRBD2	TRBJ2-5	NA
TGTGCCTGGACCCGGGGGCGCGGAGAGCAGTACTTC	CAWTRGRGEQYF	TRBV30	NA	TRBJ2-7	NA
TGCGCCAGCAGCTTGGGGACAGGACTAGCCAAAAACATTCAGTACTTC	CASSLGTGLAKNIQYF	TRBV5-1	TRBD1	TRBJ2-4	once
TGTGCCAGCACCGAGATTCGGGGCGGGGAGCTGTTTTTT	CASTEIRGGELFF	TRBV18	NA	TRBJ2-2	NA
TGCAGTGCTCCCTTAGGTTCTAACTATGGCTACACCTTC	CSAPLGSNYGYTF	TRBV20-1	NA	TRBJ1-2	NA
TGCGCCAGCAGTCAATCTTGCGGTTTTAGCAATCAGCCCCAGCATTTT	CASSQSCGFSNQPQHF	TRBV23-1	NA	TRBJ1-5	NA
TGTGCCAGCAGCCAAGACCCAGGCCGCTACAGCTCCTACGAGCAGTACTTC	CASSQDPGRYSSYEQYF	TRBV3-1	NA	TRBJ2-7	NA
TGTGCCAGCAAGGCAGGGCGGGCTTTCTTT	CASKAGRAFF	TRBV27	NA	TRBJ1-1	NA
TGTGCCAGCAGGTACAGGGGTGAAGCTTTCTTT	CASRYRGEAFF	TRBV28	TRBD1	TRBJ1-1	NA